This TCR beta chain was captured in a study of glioma-infiltrating T cells. The iRepertoire nested amplicon-rescue multiplex PCR amplified TCR alpha and beta CDR3s from RNA. TCRdb re-derived calls from the multiplex PCR reads in MiXCR, one entry per CDR3 protein. The data show 300,000 to 450,000 distinct CDR3 sequences, roughly two fifths seen once. From germline, CDR1 is MDHEN and CDR2 SYDVKM. The CDR3 is 15 residues long. Trimming took 6 bases from V and 3 from J; bases not matched to a gene: 9. This chain uses TRBV28 with TRBJ2-3; 7 bases are shared with TRBD2. The sequencing sample was made of glioma tissue, nonneoplastic brain tissue, or PBMCs (not recorded which). The clonotype originates from a human donor with low-grade glioma or glioblastoma, undergoing nonglioma brain surgery, or in good health (not recorded which). The CDR3 DNA follows: TGTGCCAGCAGCCCCTGGGGAGGGCTGACAGATACGCAGTATTTT. Amino acids: CASSPWGGLTDTQYF.